This is a list of T cell receptor beta chains from one sample in a study of graft-versus-host responses after intestinal transplantation. Data came from immunoSEQ multiplex PCR; TCRdb stores just in-frame clones and leaves some out. The sample has fewer than 120,000 clones; approximately 92% are singletons. No antigen has been identified for these receptors. The sequencing here drew on unstimulated CD8+ T cells sorted from spleen or lymph node cells, taken before intestinal transplant. The receptor set was obtained from a human donor who received an intestinal transplant. Both conserved end residues are part of each CDR3. D genes are given only for firm matches. Part of the rows lack a size; the others show once, few, many or a class for expanded clones.

d_call	v_call	cdr3_length	clone_size	j_call	cdr3_aa	cdr3_nt
TRBD2	TRBV6-5	15	-	TRBJ2-1	CASSSSGSSYNEQFF	TGTGCCAGCAGTTCTAGCGGTAGCTCCTACAATGAGCAGTTCTTC
-	TRBV7-9	15	-	TRBJ2-7	CASSLGLGQGYEQYF	TGTGCCAGCAGCTTAGGTCTTGGGCAGGGGTACGAGCAGTACTTC
-	TRBV10-3	15	-	TRBJ1-2	CAISESGRIAEGYTF	TGTGCCATCAGTGAGTCAGGGCGGATAGCAGAAGGCTACACCTTC
-	TRBV27	11	-	TRBJ2-3	CASSLGDTQYF	TGTGCCAGCAGTTTAGGTGATACGCAGTATTTT
TRBD2	TRBV9	16	-	TRBJ2-1	CASSEPAGGPVNEQFF	TGTGCCAGCAGCGAACCGGCGGGAGGGCCTGTCAATGAGCAGTTCTTC
TRBD1	TRBV19	13	-	TRBJ2-7	CASSADRGSEQYF	TGTGCCAGTAGCGCGGACAGGGGGAGCGAGCAGTACTTC
TRBD2	TRBV7-2	17	-	TRBJ2-2	CASSLGAGAGYTGELFF	TGTGCCAGCAGCTTAGGGGCGGGAGCGGGGTACACCGGGGAGCTGTTTTTT
TRBD2	TRBV10-3	15	-	TRBJ2-3	CAISHTSAPGEAQYF	TGTGCCATCAGCCATACTAGCGCCCCGGGGGAAGCGCAGTATTTT
-	TRBV19	14	-	TRBJ1-1	CASKYRGVNTEAFF	TGTGCCAGTAAATATAGGGGAGTTAACACTGAAGCTTTCTTT
-	TRBV27	14	-	TRBJ1-2	CASSLTGGNYGYTF	TGTGCCAGCAGCCTAACGGGCGGAAACTATGGCTACACCTTC
TRBD2	TRBV5-1	16	-	TRBJ2-7	CASSFGLAGGAYEQYF	TGCGCCAGCAGCTTCGGACTAGCGGGAGGGGCCTACGAGCAGTACTTC
TRBD2	TRBV4-2	17	-	TRBJ2-1	CASSQEGTSGTYNEQFF	TGTGCCAGCAGCCAAGAGGGTACTAGCGGGACATACAATGAGCAGTTCTTC
TRBD1	TRBV25-1	17	-	TRBJ1-4	CEGERGTGSLGSEKLFF	TGTGAAGGCGAGAGAGGGACAGGGAGTCTCGGAAGTGAAAAACTGTTTTTT
-	TRBV7-9	16	-	TRBJ2-3	CASSFRGHRSSDTQYF	TGTGCCAGCAGCTTTAGGGGACACAGAAGCTCAGATACGCAGTATTTT
-	TRBV27	14	-	TRBJ2-7	CASSLEQGHHEQYF	TGTGCCAGCAGTCTTGAACAGGGTCACCACGAGCAGTACTTC
TRBD2	TRBV7-8	18	-	TRBJ2-5	CASSPYAGGSRGQETQYF	TGTGCCAGCAGCCCCTATGCGGGAGGGTCGAGGGGACAAGAGACCCAGTACTTC
-	TRBV11-1	14	-	TRBJ2-1	CASSRYNMGNEQFF	TGTGCCAGCAGCCGTTATAACATGGGCAATGAGCAGTTCTTC
-	TRBV4-2	14	-	TRBJ2-5	CASSQGIVKETQYF	TGTGCCAGCAGCCAAGGAATAGTGAAAGAGACCCAGTACTTC
-	TRBV2	12	-	TRBJ2-1	CASSGPYNEQFF	TGTGCCAGCAGTGGACCCTACAATGAGCAGTTCTTC
-	TRBV10-3	13	-	TRBJ2-7	CAISERQGYEQYF	TGTGCCATCAGTGAGAGGCAGGGCTACGAGCAGTACTTC
TRBD1	TRBV5-1	14	once	TRBJ2-3	CASRSNRGSDTQYF	TGCGCCAGCAGATCGAACAGGGGATCGGATACGCAGTATTTT
TRBD2	TRBV7-8	16	-	TRBJ2-7	CASSNSASGSSYEQYF	TGTGCCAGCAGTAATAGCGCCAGCGGGAGCTCCTACGAGCAGTACTTC
-	TRBV5-1	15	-	TRBJ2-7	CASSLFDGKGYEQYF	TGCGCCAGCAGCTTGTTTGACGGGAAGGGCTACGAGCAGTACTTC
-	TRBV6-5	15	-	TRBJ2-7	CASNLSARASYEQYF	TGTGCCAGCAACCTTAGCGCCCGAGCCTCCTACGAGCAGTACTTC
TRBD1	TRBV19	14	once	TRBJ1-6	CASSVDRGGSPLHF	TGTGCCAGTAGTGTTGACAGGGGCGGATCACCCCTCCACTTT
-	TRBV11-2	15	-	TRBJ2-7	CASSLDTRFPYEQYF	TGTGCCAGCAGCTTAGATACACGGTTCCCCTACGAGCAGTACTTC
-	TRBV15	20	-	TRBJ2-1	CATSSIPAESGRRGDNEQFF	TGTGCCACCAGCAGTATTCCTGCGGAGAGCGGGCGTCGTGGTGACAATGAGCAGTTCTTC
-	TRBV29-1	15	once	TRBJ2-2	CSVEGIGQNTGELFF	TGCAGCGTTGAAGGTATTGGGCAGAACACCGGGGAGCTGTTTTTT
-	TRBV9	16	-	TRBJ1-2	CASSVEGQPASYGYTF	TGTGCCAGCAGCGTTGAGGGCCAGCCGGCCAGCTATGGCTACACCTTC
TRBD1	TRBV6-6	15	-	TRBJ1-2	CASSYSPQGDYGYTF	TGTGCCAGCAGTTACAGCCCTCAGGGGGACTATGGCTACACCTTC
-	TRBV30	16	-	TRBJ2-7	CAWSVRGWAADREQYF	TGTGCCTGGAGTGTACGCGGATGGGCAGCCGACAGGGAGCAGTACTTC
-	TRBV6-1	15	-	TRBJ2-3	CASSELLGAQDTQYF	TGTGCCAGCAGTGAACTATTGGGGGCTCAAGATACGCAGTATTTT
-	TRBV7-6	15	-	TRBJ2-1	CASSLADGGYNEQFF	TGTGCCAGCAGCCTCGCTGACGGGGGCTACAATGAGCAGTTCTTC
TRBD2	TRBV27	14	-	TRBJ2-7	CASSLGGGPYEQYF	TGTGCCAGCAGTCTCGGGGGAGGGCCCTACGAGCAGTACTTC
TRBD2	TRBV13	14	-	TRBJ2-3	CASSHSGVGDTQYF	TGTGCCAGCAGCCATAGCGGGGTTGGCGATACGCAGTATTTT
-	TRBV27	11	-	TRBJ2-7	CASSSGSEQYF	TGTGCCAGCAGTTCAGGGAGCGAGCAGTACTTC
TRBD1	TRBV4-1	15	-	TRBJ1-2	CASSQDLGQGNGYTF	TGCGCCAGCAGCCAAGACCTGGGACAGGGGAATGGCTACACCTTC
-	TRBV27	12	-	TRBJ1-1	CASSWGGTEAFF	TGTGCCAGCAGTTGGGGAGGCACTGAAGCTTTCTTT
-	TRBV4-1	14	-	TRBJ2-7	CASSQVGADGEQYF	TGCGCCAGCAGCCAAGTTGGGGCAGATGGTGAGCAGTACTTC
TRBD1	TRBV4-1	15	-	TRBJ2-7	CASSQVGDRGNEQYF	TGCGCCAGCAGCCAAGTCGGGGACAGGGGGAATGAGCAGTACTTC
TRBD2	TRBV2	15	-	TRBJ2-7	CASLVVDSGNYEQYF	TGTGCCAGCCTAGTGGTTGATAGCGGGAACTACGAGCAGTACTTC
TRBD1	TRBV19	14	-	TRBJ1-1	CASRGQGTGTEAFF	TGTGCCAGTAGGGGACAGGGGACGGGCACTGAAGCTTTCTTT
-	TRBV27	16	-	TRBJ2-1	CASSLSPGDSYNEQFF	TGTGCCAGCAGTTTATCCCCCGGCGACTCCTACAATGAGCAGTTCTTC
-	TRBV15	13	-	TRBJ1-1	CATGSGLNTEAFF	TGTGCCACCGGGTCAGGCCTGAACACTGAAGCTTTCTTT
-	TRBV9	18	-	TRBJ1-2	CASSVEPQPRDTPYGYTF	TGTGCCAGCAGCGTAGAGCCCCAACCCCGGGACACCCCATATGGCTACACCTTC
TRBD2	TRBV27	15	-	TRBJ2-5	CASRPSGSIGETQYF	TGTGCCAGCAGGCCTAGCGGGAGCATAGGAGAGACCCAGTACTTC
-	TRBV28	17	-	TRBJ1-5	CASSFREPGTSYQPQHF	TGTGCCAGCAGTTTCCGAGAACCCGGGACAAGCTATCAGCCCCAGCATTTT
TRBD1	TRBV27	17	-	TRBJ1-5	CASSSPGQGAGYQPQHF	TGTGCCAGCAGTTCCCCGGGACAGGGTGCCGGCTATCAGCCCCAGCATTTT
-	TRBV27	16	once	TRBJ1-5	CASGHVGDLSNQPQHF	TGTGCCAGCGGCCATGTAGGGGATCTTAGCAATCAGCCCCAGCATTTT
-	TRBV5-6	15	-	TRBJ1-1	CASSLWRGPNTEAFF	TGTGCCAGCAGCTTGTGGAGGGGACCGAACACTGAAGCTTTCTTT
-	TRBV18	13	-	TRBJ2-5	CASSPGSGVTQYF	TGTGCCAGCTCACCAGGGAGCGGCGTGACCCAGTACTTC
-	TRBV7-3	13	-	TRBJ1-1	CASSLWLNTEAFF	TGTGCCAGCAGCTTATGGCTGAACACTGAAGCTTTCTTT
TRBD1	TRBV4-2	18	once	TRBJ2-7	CASSQAETGGGISYEQYF	TGTGCCAGCAGCCAAGCCGAGACAGGGGGGGGGATCTCCTACGAGCAGTACTTC
TRBD1	TRBV5-1	14	-	TRBJ2-7	CASSWGQGNYEQYF	TGCGCCAGCAGCTGGGGACAGGGCAACTACGAGCAGTACTTC
TRBD1	TRBV5-1	17	-	TRBJ2-3	CASSLEPPGQGKDTQYF	TGCGCCAGCAGCTTGGAGCCTCCGGGACAGGGAAAAGATACGCAGTATTTT
-	TRBV29-1	12	-	TRBJ1-3	CSVPGPGNTIYF	TGCAGCGTTCCTGGACCGGGGAACACCATATATTTT
-	TRBV9	14	-	TRBJ1-2	CASSVGDTNYGYTF	TGTGCCAGCAGCGTCGGAGACACTAACTATGGCTACACCTTC
TRBD1	TRBV5-1	14	few	TRBJ1-1	CASSLGQGIAEAFF	TGCGCCAGCAGCTTGGGACAGGGGATCGCTGAAGCTTTCTTT
-	TRBV29-1	11	-	TRBJ1-1	CSFRGSTGDFF	TGCAGCTTTCGAGGGAGCACCGGGGATTTCTTT